The source of this TCR beta chain is a study of cytomegalovirus exposure and HLA in healthy donors. Study-wide background: HLA-typed donors were the source of approximately 85 million unique TCRs held in an early data release. General observations from the study: In a later analysis, at a false discovery rate of 0.05, 15,000 to 20,000 TCR beta sequences matched HLA alleles. There were some V segments, including TRBV6-2 and TRBV6-3, excluded as indistinguishable.

60 Vbeta and 13 Jbeta primers were used in PCR. This table comes from immunoSEQ multiplex PCR, and its TCRdb copy is limited to in-frame clones, with some not included. The data contain approximately 150,000 clones, roughly two thirds of them singletons. There are 14 residues in the CDR3. CDR1 and CDR2 from the germline V gene are SGHNT and YYREEE (reference sequence). The V and J ends lost 0 bases and 3 bases respectively, with 10 bases between them. About this clone itself: Its antigen is unknown.

The clonotype comes from a woman between 35 and 50 years old in good health and CMV-seropositive. Sequencing was carried out using PBMCs. The chain is built from TRBV5-4 and TRBJ2-7; perhaps TRBD2 as D (5 bases). The CDR3: CASSLAGTSYEQYF. The CDR3 DNA is TGTGCCAGCAGCTTGGCGGGAACCAGCTACGAGCAGTACTTC.